The 20 T cell receptor beta chains given below trace back to one sample, sequenced in a study of regulatory T cells in long-lasting Graves disease. Arm-PCR of CDR3 regions with iRepertoire HTBI primers generated TCR beta libraries. TCRdb re-called the multiplex PCR reads through MiXCR, storing one row per CDR3 protein. The table lists roughly 450,000 distinct CDR3 sequences, 20% to 25% of them singletons. As for time point: persistent/refractory GD, antithyroid drugs over 5 years with positive TRAb. Extracted RNA from PBMCs served as the source of the TCR library. The sample consisted of peripheral blood mononuclear cells (PBMCs), taken when the disease was refractory, from a patient treated with antithyroid drugs. The source is a female donor with Graves disease.

Comment on this clonotype: This probably arose from a read error, given a far larger clone one base away. V gene TRBV28 combines with J gene TRBJ1-5, with D hard to call. The length of the CDR3 is 13 residues. Germline loops: CDR1 MDHEN, CDR2 SYDVKM. Trimming cost V 3 bases and J 3 bases, with 6 bases left between them. DNA of the CDR3: TGTGCCAGCAGTTTCATCGACAATCAGCCCCAGCATTTT. It yields the protein CASSFIDNQPQHF.

The V call is TRBV7-9, the J call TRBJ1-4, with TRBD1 matching over 7 bases. J gave up 4 bases and V 5 bases, and 4 bases lay outside the gene matches. Germline V gives CDR1 SEHNR, CDR2 FQNEAQ (reference sequence). CDR3 length equals 14 residues. The CDR3 loop reads CASSVGQINEKLFF. The CDR3 DNA reads as TGTGCCAGCAGCGTGGGACAGATTAATGAAAAACTGTTTTTT.

This clonotype was detected a few times. This chain connects TRBV20-1 to TRBJ2-7; no definite D call. The CDR3 extends over 11 amino acids. The V and J ends lost 1 base and 6 bases respectively, with 7 bases between them. Per germline, CDR1 DFQATT and CDR2 SNEGSKA (reference sequence). This CDR3 reads CSARVQTEQYF. As DNA, the CDR3 is TGCAGTGCTAGAGTTCAAACCGAGCAGTACTTC.

This clonotype was seen a handful of times. This chain uses TRBV9 with TRBJ2-5; D may be TRBD1 or TRBD2 (5 bases each). Trimming took 0 bases from V and 0 from J, leaving 15 bases between them. The germline V gene has CDR1 SGDLS and CDR2 YYNGEE. The CDR3 is 17 amino acids. The CDR3 region has the DNA TGTGCCAGCAGCGTAGGGGGATGGGGACCGTACCAAGAGACCCAGTACTTC. Its protein is CASSVGGWGPYQETQYF.

As for this clonotype: The junction departs from the called germline gene at one end, perhaps through a read error. This chain connects TRBV7-9 to TRBJ1-2; D unresolved. CDR1 is SEHNR and CDR2 is FQNEAQ in the germline V gene (reference sequence). CDR3 length: 16 amino acids. CDR3 loop: CASSPGRTEDPYGHTF. The CDR3 nucleotides are TGTGCCAGCAGCCCCGGACGAACAGAAGACCCCTATGGCCACACCTTC.

Details on this clonotype: Its ends do not fully match the called genes, so a read error is possible. The chain carries TRBV2 and TRBJ2-7; 7 nucleotides agree with TRBD1. Per the germline V gene, CDR1 is SNHLY and CDR2 is FYNNEI. CDR3 length: 15 amino acids. CDR3 DNA: TGCGCCAGCAGCCAAAACCGGGACAGCGACTACGAGCAGTACTTC. Amino acids: CASSQNRDSDYEQYF.

J is TRBJ2-7 and V is TRBV20-1, with 10 bases that match TRBD2. Germline trimming cut 3 bases from V and 1 base from J; bases unmatched to any gene: 9. CDR1 is DFQATT and CDR2 is SNEGSKA in the germline V gene (reference sequence). The CDR3 runs to 16 residues. CDR3 DNA: TGCAGTGCTAGTCTGAGAGGGACTAGCGCTTCCTACGAGCAGTACTTC. Its translation is CSASLRGTSASYEQYF.

This clonotype appeared many times. The V and J genes are TRBV28 and TRBJ2-7; tentative D call: TRBD1 (6 bases). The germline gives CDR1 MDHEN, CDR2 SYDVKM. This CDR3 spans 15 amino acids. The V end was cut by 2 bases, the J end by 2 bases, with 13 bases between. This chain's CDR3 is CASSLTTGQTYEQYF. The CDR3 DNA reads TGTGCCAGCAGTTTAACCACTGGACAGACCTACGAGCAGTACTTC.

There are a few counts of this clonotype. This chain joins TRBV20-1 and TRBJ1-6; 7 bases are a match to TRBD1. Germline lookup yields CDR1 DFQATT and CDR2 SNEGSKA (reference sequence). This CDR3 is 14 amino acids long. V shed 4 bases and J 7 bases; nucleotides not matched to a gene: 7. The CDR3, as DNA: TGCAGTGCTAAAGCGGGGACAGTCAATTCACCCCTCCACTTT. Protein: CSAKAGTVNSPLHF.

This clonotype occurred many times. The chain links TRBV28 to TRBJ2-5; TRBD1 matches 10 bases. Germline CDR1 is MDHEN and CDR2 is SYDVKM. After removal of 4 bases from V and 5 bases from J, the junction contained 4 bases not matched to a gene. CDR3 length: 14 amino acids. The CDR3 DNA reads TGTGCCAGCAGTTACGGGACAGGGGTGGAGACCCAGTACTTC. Translation gives CASSYGTGVETQYF.

This clonotype was observed a handful of times. The genes are TRBV6-1 and TRBJ2-7; no firm D call. V lost 5 bases to trimming and J lost 3 bases, with 11 bases between them. CDR1 is MNHNS, CDR2 SASEGT, per germline. The CDR3 covers 13 residues. The CDR3 here is CASSPRSYYEQYF. The CDR3 region has the DNA TGTGCCAGCAGTCCGAGGAGTTACTACGAGCAGTACTTC.

The chain links TRBV28 to TRBJ1-1; D call uncertain. The CDR3 is 15 amino acids. The V and J ends lost 5 bases and 0 bases respectively, with 13 bases between them. CDR1 is MDHEN, CDR2 SYDVKM, per germline. CDR3 amino acids: CASSPNRPVNTEAFF. Written as DNA, the CDR3 is TGTGCCAGCAGTCCTAACCGTCCCGTGAACACTGAAGCTTTCTTT.

V and J are TRBV20-1 and TRBJ2-2; 10 bases line up with TRBD1. Germline CDR1 DFQATT, CDR2 SNEGSKA (reference sequence). The V gene end was trimmed by 3 bases and the J gene end by 4 bases; junction bases not matched to a gene: 2. The CDR3 runs to 14 residues. CDR3 sequence: CSASRDRGTGELFF. The CDR3 nucleotides are TGCAGTGCTAGCCGGGACAGGGGCACCGGGGAGCTGTTTTTT.

Regarding this clonotype: This may arise from a read error, as a much more abundant clone is one base away. This chain connects TRBV18 to TRBJ1-4; D unclear. Germline V gene lookup returns CDR1 KGHSH and CDR2 LQKENI. The CDR3 runs 11 residues. The CDR3 spells CASSADEELFF. In DNA, the CDR3 is TGTGCCAGCTCCGCGGATGAAGAACTGTTTTTT.

The V gene is TRBV7-9, the J gene TRBJ1-2; 9 bases agree with TRBD1. CDR1 and CDR2 (germline): SEHNR, FQNEAQ (reference sequence). The CDR3 has 14 residues. V lost 1 base, J lost 5 bases, and 2 bases stayed unmatched. This chain's CDR3 is CASSLETGGYGYTF. CDR3 in DNA: TGTGCCAGCAGCTTAGAGACAGGGGGTTATGGCTACACCTTC.

CDR3 in amino acids: CAWSGDRGMNTEAFF. The CDR3, as DNA: TGTGCCTGGAGTGGGGACAGGGGGATGAACACTGAAGCTTTCTTT. This sequence joins TRBV30 and TRBJ1-1; 11 positions match TRBD1. V lost 1 base and J lost 0; bases outside the gene matches: 1. Germline CDR1 reads GTSNPN; CDR2 reads SVGIG (reference sequence). CDR3 size: 15 residues. Combining the CDR3 with reference TRBV30 and TRBJ1-1 gives the whole variable domain SQTIHQWPATLVQPVGSPLSLECTVEGTSNPNLYWYRQAAGRGLQLLFYSVGIGQISSEVPQNLSASRPQDRQFILSSKKLLLSDSGFYLCAWSGDRGMNTEAFFGQGTRLTVV.

This chain uses TRBV5-1 with TRBJ1-1; tentatively, D is TRBD1 (5 bases). CDR1 is SGHRS and CDR2 is YFSETQ in the germline V gene. Trimming left V 1 base short and J 1 base short, with 11 bases between. This CDR3 spans 15 amino acids. This CDR3 reads CASSLTGTSNTEAFF. The CDR3 coding sequence is TGCGCCAGCAGCTTGACAGGAACGTCGAACACTGAAGCTTTCTTT.

The V and J genes are TRBV6-2 or TRBV6-3 and TRBJ1-5; D is ambiguous. Germline values: CDR1 MNHEY, CDR2 SVGEGT. The ends were cut back, 1 base at V and 0 bases at J, with 4 bases in the middle. The CDR3 consists of 14 residues. In nucleotides, the CDR3 is TGTGCCAGCAGTTACTTCGGTAGCAATCAGCCCCAGCATTTT. It is translated as CASSYFGSNQPQHF.

The chain links TRBV29-1 to TRBJ2-7, with D perhaps TRBD2 (5 bases). The V end lost 0 bases, the J end lost 4 bases, and 19 bases lay between the germline ends. This CDR3 is 16 amino acids long. The germline CDR1 and CDR2 sequences are SQVTM and ANQGSEA. This CDR3 reads CSVEDGVRGSEYEQYF. CDR3 nucleotide sequence: TGCAGCGTTGAAGATGGGGTCCGGGGAAGTGAGTACGAGCAGTACTTC.

The table lists this clonotype with many counts. The chain is built from TRBV24-1 and TRBJ1-5, with 9 nucleotides matching TRBD1. Per germline, CDR1 KGHDR and CDR2 SFDVKD. CDR3 length: 15 amino acids. V gave up 5 bases and J gave up 4 bases; unmatched junction bases: 5. The CDR3 here is CATSGGDRANQPQHF. The CDR3 nucleotides are TGTGCCACCAGTGGGGGGGACAGGGCTAATCAGCCCCAGCATTTT.